The source of this T cell receptor beta chain is a study of blood T cell repertoires in COVID-19. Turning to the study itself: Donors in the United States, Italy and Spain gave samples during acute or convalescent COVID-19. The cDNA or gDNA used as material had been derived from T cells, B-cell-depleted T cells, or PBMCs.

Under the authors' procedure: For nucleated cells, counts were estimated from reference gene primer amplification. Data came from immunoSEQ multiplex PCR; TCRdb stores just in-frame clones and leaves some out. The D gene and trimming were derived from the DNA, and the V and J assignments and clone size from that table. The table includes over 30,000 clones, 88% detected once. This CDR3 has 14 amino acids. CDR1 and CDR2 from the germline V gene are MDHEN and SYDVKM. Trimming removed 6 bases from V and 5 bases from J, with 11 bases in between. The J gene is TRBJ1-6, the V gene TRBV28, with a tentative D call TRBD1 (5 bases). The TCR originated in a human donor in a cohort sampled during active COVID-19. The sample taken for sequencing was peripheral blood. CDR3 bases: TGTGCCAGCAGAAGGGGATACAATAATTCACCCCTCCACTTT. It translates to CASRRGYNNSPLHF.